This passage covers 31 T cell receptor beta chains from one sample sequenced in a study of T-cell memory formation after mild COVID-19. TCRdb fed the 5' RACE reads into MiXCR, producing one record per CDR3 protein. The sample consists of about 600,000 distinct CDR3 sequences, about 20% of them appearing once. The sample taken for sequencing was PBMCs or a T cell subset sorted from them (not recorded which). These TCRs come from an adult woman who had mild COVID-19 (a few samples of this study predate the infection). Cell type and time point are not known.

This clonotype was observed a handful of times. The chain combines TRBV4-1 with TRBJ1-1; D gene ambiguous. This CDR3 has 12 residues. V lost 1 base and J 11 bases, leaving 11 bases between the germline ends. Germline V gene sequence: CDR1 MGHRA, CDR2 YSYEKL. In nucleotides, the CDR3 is TGCGCCAGCAGCCAAGGGATAGATGAGGCTTTCTTT. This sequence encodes CASSQGIDEAFF.

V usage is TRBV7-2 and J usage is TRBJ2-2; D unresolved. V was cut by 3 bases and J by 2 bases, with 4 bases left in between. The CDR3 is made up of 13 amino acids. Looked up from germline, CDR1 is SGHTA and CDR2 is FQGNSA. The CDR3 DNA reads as TGTGCCAGCAGCTTCCGAAACACCGGGGAGCTGTTTTTT. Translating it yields CASSFRNTGELFF.

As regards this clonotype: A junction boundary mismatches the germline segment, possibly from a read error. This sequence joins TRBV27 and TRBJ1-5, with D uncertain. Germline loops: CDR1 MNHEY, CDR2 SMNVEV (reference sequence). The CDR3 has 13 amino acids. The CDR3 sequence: CASGLEWGQPQHF. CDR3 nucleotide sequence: TGTGCCAGCGGTTTGGAGTGGGGTCAGCCCCAGCATTTT.

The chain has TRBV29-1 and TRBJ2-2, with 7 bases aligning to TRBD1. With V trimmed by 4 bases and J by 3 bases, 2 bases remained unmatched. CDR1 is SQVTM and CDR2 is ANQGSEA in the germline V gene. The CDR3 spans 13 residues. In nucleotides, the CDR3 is TGCAGCGTTGGAGACAGGGACACCGGGGAGCTGTTTTTT. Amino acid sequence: CSVGDRDTGELFF.

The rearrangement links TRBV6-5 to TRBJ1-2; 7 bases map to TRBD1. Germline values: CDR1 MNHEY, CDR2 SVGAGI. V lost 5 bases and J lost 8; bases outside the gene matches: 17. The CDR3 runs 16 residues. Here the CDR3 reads CASSPDRVVGLIGYTF. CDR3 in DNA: TGTGCCAGCAGTCCCGACAGGGTCGTTGGGTTAATAGGCTACACCTTC.

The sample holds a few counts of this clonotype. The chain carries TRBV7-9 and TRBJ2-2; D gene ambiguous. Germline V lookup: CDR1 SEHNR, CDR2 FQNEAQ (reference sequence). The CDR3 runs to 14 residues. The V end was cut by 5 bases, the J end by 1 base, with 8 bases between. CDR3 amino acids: CASSVRVNTGELFF. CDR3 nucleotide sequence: TGTGCCAGCAGCGTCCGGGTGAACACCGGGGAGCTGTTTTTT.

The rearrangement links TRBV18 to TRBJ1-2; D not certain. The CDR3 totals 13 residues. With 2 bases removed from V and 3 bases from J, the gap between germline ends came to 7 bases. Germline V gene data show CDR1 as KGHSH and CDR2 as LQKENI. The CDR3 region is CASSPAEDYGYTF. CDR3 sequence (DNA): TGTGCCAGCTCACCAGCAGAGGACTATGGCTACACCTTC.

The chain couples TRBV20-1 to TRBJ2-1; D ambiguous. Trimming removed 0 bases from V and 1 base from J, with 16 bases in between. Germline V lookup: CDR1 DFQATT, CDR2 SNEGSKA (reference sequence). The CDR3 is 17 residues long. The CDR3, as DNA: TGCAGTGCTAGAGACCTCCTGACGGATAGGTCCTACAATGAGCAGTTCTTC. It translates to CSARDLLTDRSYNEQFF.

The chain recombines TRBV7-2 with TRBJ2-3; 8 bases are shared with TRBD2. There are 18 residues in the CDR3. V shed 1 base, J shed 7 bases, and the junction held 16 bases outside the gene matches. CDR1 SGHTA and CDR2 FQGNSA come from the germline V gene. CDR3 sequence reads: CASSLDRALSGTLYTQYF. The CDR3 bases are TGTGCCAGCAGCTTAGATCGGGCCCTTAGCGGGACGTTATATACGCAGTATTTT.

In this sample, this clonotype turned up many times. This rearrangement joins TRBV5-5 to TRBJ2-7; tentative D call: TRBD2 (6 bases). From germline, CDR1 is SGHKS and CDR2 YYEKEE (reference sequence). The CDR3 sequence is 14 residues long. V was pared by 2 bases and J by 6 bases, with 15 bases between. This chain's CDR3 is CASSFGDFAAEQYF. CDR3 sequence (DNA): TGTGCCAGCAGCTTTGGGGACTTTGCGGCCGAGCAGTACTTC.

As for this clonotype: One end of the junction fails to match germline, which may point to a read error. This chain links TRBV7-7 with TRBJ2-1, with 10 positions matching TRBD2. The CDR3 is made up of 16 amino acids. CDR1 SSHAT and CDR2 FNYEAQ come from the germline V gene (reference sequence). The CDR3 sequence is CASSSSSGSTPNEQFF. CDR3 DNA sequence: TGTGCTAGCAGCTCCTCTAGCGGGAGTACGCCCAATGAGCAGTTCTTC. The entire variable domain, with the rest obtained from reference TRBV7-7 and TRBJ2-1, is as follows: GAGVSQSPRYKVTKRGQDVTLRCDPISSHATLYWYQQALGQGPEFLTYFNYEAQPDKSGLPSDRFSAERPEGSISTLTIQRTEQRDSAMYRCASSSSSGSTPNEQFFGPGTRLTVL.

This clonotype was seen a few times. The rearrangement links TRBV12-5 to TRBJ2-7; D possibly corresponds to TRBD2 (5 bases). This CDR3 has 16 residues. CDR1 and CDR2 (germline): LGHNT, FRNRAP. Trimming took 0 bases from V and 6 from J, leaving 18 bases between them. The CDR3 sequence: CASGLVSPALEGEQYF. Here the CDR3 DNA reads TGTGCTAGTGGTTTGGTATCTCCGGCACTAGAGGGCGAGCAGTACTTC. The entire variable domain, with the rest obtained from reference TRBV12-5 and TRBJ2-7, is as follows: DARVTQTPRHKVTEMGQEVTMRCQPILGHNTVFWYRQTMMQGLELLAYFRNRAPLDDSGMPKDRFSAEMPDATLATLKIQPSEPRDSAVYFCASGLVSPALEGEQYFGPGTRLTVT.

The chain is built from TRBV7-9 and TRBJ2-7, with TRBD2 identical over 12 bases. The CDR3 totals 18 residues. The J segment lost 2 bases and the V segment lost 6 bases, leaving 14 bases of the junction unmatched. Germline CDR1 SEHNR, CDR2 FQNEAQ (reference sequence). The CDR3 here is CASSSGTSGRPGAYEQYF. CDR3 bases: TGTGCCAGCAGTTCCGGGACTAGCGGGCGACCGGGGGCCTACGAGCAGTACTTC.

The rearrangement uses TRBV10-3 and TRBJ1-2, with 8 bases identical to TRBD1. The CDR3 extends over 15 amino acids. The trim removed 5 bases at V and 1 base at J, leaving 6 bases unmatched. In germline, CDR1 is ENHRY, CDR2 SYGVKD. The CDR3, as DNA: TGTGCCATCAGTCCCGGGACAGGAGTTAACTATGGCTACACCTTC. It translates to CAISPGTGVNYGYTF.

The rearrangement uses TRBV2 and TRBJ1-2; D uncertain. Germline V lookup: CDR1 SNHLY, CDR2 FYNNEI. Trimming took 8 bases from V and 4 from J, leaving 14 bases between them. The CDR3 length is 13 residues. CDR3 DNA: TGTGCCAGCCTCCGCTTGGTAGGCTATGGCTACACCTTC. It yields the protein CASLRLVGYGYTF.

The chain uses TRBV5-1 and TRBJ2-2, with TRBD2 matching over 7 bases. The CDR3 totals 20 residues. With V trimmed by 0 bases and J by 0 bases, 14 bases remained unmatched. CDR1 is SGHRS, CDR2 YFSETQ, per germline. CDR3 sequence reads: CASSLAYTSALRSNTGELFF. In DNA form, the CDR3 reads TGCGCCAGCAGCTTGGCATATACTAGCGCACTTCGCTCGAACACCGGGGAGCTGTTTTTT.

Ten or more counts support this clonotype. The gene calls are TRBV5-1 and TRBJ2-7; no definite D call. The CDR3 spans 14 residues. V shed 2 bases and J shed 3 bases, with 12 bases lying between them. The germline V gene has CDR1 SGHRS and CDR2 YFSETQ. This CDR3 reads CASSFALGNYEQYF. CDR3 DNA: TGCGCCAGCAGCTTCGCGCTAGGGAACTACGAGCAGTACTTC.

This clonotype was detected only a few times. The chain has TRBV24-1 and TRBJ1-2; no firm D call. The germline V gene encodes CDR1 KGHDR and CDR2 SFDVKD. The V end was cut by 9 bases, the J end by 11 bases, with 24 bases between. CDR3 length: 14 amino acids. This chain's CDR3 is CATQLPGNPSGYTF. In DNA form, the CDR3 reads TGTGCCACCCAGCTCCCCGGGAACCCCTCGGGATACACCTTC.

The CDR3 loop is CASATRTGENIQYF. The DNA for the CDR3 is TGTGCCAGCGCCACCCGGACCGGAGAAAACATTCAGTACTTC. This sequence joins TRBV21-1 and TRBJ2-4; the D call of TRBD1 is as the table states it, not checked on the DNA. TRBV21-1 is a known pseudogene. This CDR3 spans 14 amino acids.

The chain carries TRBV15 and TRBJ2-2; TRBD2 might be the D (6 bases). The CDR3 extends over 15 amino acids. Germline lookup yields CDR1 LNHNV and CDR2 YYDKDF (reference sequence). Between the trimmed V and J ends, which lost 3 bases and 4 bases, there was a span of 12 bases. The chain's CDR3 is CATSSVGGPTGELFF. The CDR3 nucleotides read TGTGCCACCAGCAGCGTCGGGGGACCCACCGGGGAGCTGTTTTTT.

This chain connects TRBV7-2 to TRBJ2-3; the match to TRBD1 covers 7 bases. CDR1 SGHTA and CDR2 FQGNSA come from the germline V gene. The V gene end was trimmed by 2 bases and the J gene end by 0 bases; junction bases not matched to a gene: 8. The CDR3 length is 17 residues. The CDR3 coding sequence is TGTGCCAGCAGCTTAAAGGCGACAGGGCTTAGCACAGATACGCAGTATTTT. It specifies CASSLKATGLSTDTQYF.

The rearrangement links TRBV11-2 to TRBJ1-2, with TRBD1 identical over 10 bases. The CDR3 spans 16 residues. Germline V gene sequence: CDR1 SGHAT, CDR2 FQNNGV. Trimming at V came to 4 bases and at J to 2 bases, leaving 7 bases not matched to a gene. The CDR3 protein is CASSSIRQGANYGYTF. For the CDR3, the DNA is TGTGCCAGCAGCTCGATCAGACAGGGGGCCAACTATGGCTACACCTTC.

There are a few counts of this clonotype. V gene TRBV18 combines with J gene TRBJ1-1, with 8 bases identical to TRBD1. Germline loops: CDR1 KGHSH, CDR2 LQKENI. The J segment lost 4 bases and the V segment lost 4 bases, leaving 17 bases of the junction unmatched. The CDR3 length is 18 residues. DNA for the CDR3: TGTGCCAGCTCACTAAGATTCAGGGGGCGCGGAGAGGGCACTGAAGCTTTCTTT. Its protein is CASSLRFRGRGEGTEAFF.

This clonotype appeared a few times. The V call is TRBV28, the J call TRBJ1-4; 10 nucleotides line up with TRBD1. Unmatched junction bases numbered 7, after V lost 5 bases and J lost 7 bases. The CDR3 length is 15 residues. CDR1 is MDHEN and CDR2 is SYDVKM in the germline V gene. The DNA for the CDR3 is TGTGCCAGCAGTCCACGACAGGGGGCGCCTGAAAAACTGTTTTTT. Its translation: CASSPRQGAPEKLFF.

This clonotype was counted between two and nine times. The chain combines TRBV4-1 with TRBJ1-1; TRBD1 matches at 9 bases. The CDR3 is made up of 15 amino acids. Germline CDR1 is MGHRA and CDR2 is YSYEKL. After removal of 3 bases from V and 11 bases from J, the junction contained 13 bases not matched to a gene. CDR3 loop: CASSHPGTGYQGAFF. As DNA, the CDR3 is TGCGCCAGCAGCCATCCGGGGACAGGGTATCAGGGGGCTTTCTTT.

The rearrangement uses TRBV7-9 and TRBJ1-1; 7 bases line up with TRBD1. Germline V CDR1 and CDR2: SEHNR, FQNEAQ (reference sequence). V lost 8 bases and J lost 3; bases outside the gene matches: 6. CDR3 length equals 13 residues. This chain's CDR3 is CASLSTGDTEAFF. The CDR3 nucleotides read TGTGCCAGCCTGAGTACAGGGGACACTGAAGCTTTCTTT.

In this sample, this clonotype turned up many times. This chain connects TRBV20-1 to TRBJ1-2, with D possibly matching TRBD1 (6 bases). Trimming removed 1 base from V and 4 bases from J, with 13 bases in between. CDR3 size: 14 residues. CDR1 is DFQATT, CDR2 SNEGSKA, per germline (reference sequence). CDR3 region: CSARADGGGYGYTF. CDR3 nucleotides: TGCAGTGCTAGAGCCGACGGGGGCGGCTATGGCTACACCTTC.

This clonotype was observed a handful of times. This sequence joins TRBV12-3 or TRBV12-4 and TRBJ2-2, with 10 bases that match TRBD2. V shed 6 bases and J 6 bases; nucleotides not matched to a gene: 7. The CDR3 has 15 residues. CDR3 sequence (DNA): TGTGCCAGCAGCCCGACTAGCGGGTATGCCGGGGAGCTGTTTTTT. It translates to CASSPTSGYAGELFF.

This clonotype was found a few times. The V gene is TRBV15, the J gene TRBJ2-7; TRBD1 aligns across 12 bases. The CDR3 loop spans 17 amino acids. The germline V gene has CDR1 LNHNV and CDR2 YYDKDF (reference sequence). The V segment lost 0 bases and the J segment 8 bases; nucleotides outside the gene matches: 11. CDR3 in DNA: TGTGCCACCAGCAGAGATCTCCCGGGACAGGGGGCGAGTAAGCAGTACTTC. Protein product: CATSRDLPGQGASKQYF.

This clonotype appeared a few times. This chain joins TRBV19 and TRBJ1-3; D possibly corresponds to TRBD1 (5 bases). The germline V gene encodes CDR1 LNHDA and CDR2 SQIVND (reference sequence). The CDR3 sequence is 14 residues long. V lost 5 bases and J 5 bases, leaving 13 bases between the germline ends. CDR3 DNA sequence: TGTGCCAGTAGTCAGACGGGACGCCGAAACACCATATATTTT. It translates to CASSQTGRRNTIYF.

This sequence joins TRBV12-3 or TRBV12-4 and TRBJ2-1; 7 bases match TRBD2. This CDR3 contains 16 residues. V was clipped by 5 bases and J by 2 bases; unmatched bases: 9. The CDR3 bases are TGTGCCAGCAGTCCTGGACTAGTTCTGCCCTACAATGAGCAGTTCTTC. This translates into CASSPGLVLPYNEQFF.